The TCR beta chain under discussion was sequenced for a study of T cell responses to AZD1222 COVID-19 vaccine. The ends lost 6 bases at V and 7 bases at J; junction bases unmatched: 12. The CDR3 is made up of 15 amino acids. Germline V CDR1 and CDR2: LGHDT, YNNKEL (reference sequence). Method: immunoSEQ multiplex PCR; TCRdb's copy keeps in-frame clones and lacks some. The sample gives about 200,000 clones, roughly 94% of which show up once; approximately 1.7% is in the top ten. This clonotype was sampled from an adult who received the MenACWY meningococcal vaccine as a control. The rearrangement links TRBV3-1 (or the pseudogene TRBV3-2) to TRBJ2-7; TRBD2 agrees at 10 bases. Source: peripheral blood, taken 28 days after the second dose of the MenACWY control vaccine. CDR3 DNA: TGTGCCAGCAGACTATCGAGCGGGGGGGATAGAGAGCAGTACTTC. Its protein is CASRLSSGGDREQYF.